The 21 T cell receptor beta chains below come from one sample, sequenced in a study of beta chain features in type 1 diabetes. Reverse transcription of all isolated RNA meant that expressed TCRB transcripts were sequenced. Measured with immunoSEQ multiplex PCR; TCRdb has only the in-frame clones, and not every one. The sample contains fewer than 30,000 clones, roughly three quarters of which appear only once. Sequencing was performed on Tregs from blood. All receptors come from a woman aged 40 to 49 in good health.

The chain recombines TRBV18 with TRBJ2-2; D gene uncertain. Trimming took 1 base from V and 2 from J, leaving 5 bases between them. There are 14 residues in the CDR3. Germline V gene lookup returns CDR1 KGHSH and CDR2 LQKENI. CDR3 loop: CASSPRANTGELFF. The CDR3, as DNA: TGTGCCAGCTCACCACGGGCCAACACCGGGGAGCTGTTTTTT.

This clone showed up just a few times. The chain joins TRBV6-5 to TRBJ2-7, with a possible D match to TRBD1 (6 bases). V lost 6 bases to trimming and J lost 5 bases, with 20 bases between them. The CDR3 has 15 residues. Germline lookup yields CDR1 MNHEY and CDR2 SVGAGI. CDR3 bases: TGTGCCAGCAGGGACTCCCTCAGGGGTCGGGACGAGCAGTACTTC. Encoded protein: CASRDSLRGRDEQYF.

This clone was recorded a few times. The rearrangement joins TRBV5-1 to TRBJ2-1; a possible D gene is TRBD2 (6 bases). Germline CDR1 SGHRS, CDR2 YFSETQ. V lost 1 base and J lost 6, with 8 bases in between. This CDR3 is built from 13 residues. The CDR3 spells CASSLSGANEQFF. The CDR3 DNA reads as TGCGCCAGCAGCTTGTCGGGAGCCAATGAGCAGTTCTTC. The entire variable domain, with the rest obtained from reference TRBV5-1 and TRBJ2-1, is as follows: KAGVTQTPRYLIKTRGQQVTLSCSPISGHRSVSWYQQTPGQGLQFLFEYFSETQRNKGNFPGRFSGRQFSNSRSEMNVSTLELGDSALYLCASSLSGANEQFFGPGTRLTVL.

This clone came up a few times. The chain has TRBV6-1 and TRBJ1-4; D is perhaps TRBD1 (5 bases). V was trimmed by 8 bases and J by 5 bases, leaving 15 bases between them. In germline, CDR1 is MNHNS, CDR2 SASEGT. The length of the CDR3 is 14 residues. CDR3 region: CASAGTLGNEKLFF. As DNA, the CDR3 is TGTGCCAGCGCCGGGACTCTAGGGAATGAAAAACTGTTTTTT.

The chain uses TRBV25-1 and TRBJ2-7; D is perhaps TRBD1 (5 bases). In germline, CDR1 is MGHDK, CDR2 SYGVNS. The CDR3 loop spans 11 amino acids. The V gene lost 3 bases and the J gene lost 6 bases, with 6 bases spanning the gap. The DNA of the CDR3 is TGTGCCAGCAGTGAGACAGCCGAGCAGTACTTC. It translates to CASSETAEQYF.

The rearrangement uses TRBV7-2 and TRBJ2-5; 8 bases agree with TRBD2. The length of the CDR3 is 17 residues. The junction had 12 bases not matched to a gene; V was cut back by 1 base and J by 5 bases. Germline V lookup: CDR1 SGHTA, CDR2 FQGNSA. Here the CDR3 reads CASSLGSLAGMRETQYF. As DNA, the CDR3 is TGTGCCAGCAGCTTAGGTAGCTTAGCGGGGATGAGGGAGACCCAGTACTTC.

This clone was seen only a few times. The chain combines TRBV27 with TRBJ1-1; 12 bases align to TRBD1. V was pared by 10 bases and J by 3 bases, with 12 bases of the junction left unmatched. The CDR3 is made up of 16 amino acids. The V gene's germline CDR1 is MNHEY and CDR2 SMNVEV (reference sequence). The CDR3 DNA is TGTGCCACCTCCGGGACAGGGGGCGCGAAGTACACTGAAGCTTTCTTT. This encodes CATSGTGGAKYTEAFF.

The V gene is TRBV7-9, the J gene TRBJ2-2; 7 nucleotides align to TRBD1. After removal of 2 bases from V and 4 bases from J, the junction contained 4 bases not matched to a gene. Germline loops: CDR1 SEHNR, CDR2 FQNEAQ (reference sequence). This CDR3 spans 15 amino acids. This chain's CDR3 is CASSLRGTVTGELFF. For the CDR3, the DNA is TGTGCCAGCAGCTTAAGAGGGACAGTCACCGGGGAGCTGTTTTTT.

The CDR3: CASSSLLLAGGHHEQFF. The CDR3 nucleotides are TGTGCCAGCAGCTCGCTCCTACTAGCGGGGGGGCATCATGAGCAGTTCTTC. This rearrangement joins TRBV13 to TRBJ2-1; 13 bases align to TRBD2. The CDR3 runs to 17 residues. Germline CDR1 PRHDT, CDR2 FYEKMQ (reference sequence). The ends lost 4 bases at V and 8 bases at J; junction bases unmatched: 11. Looking up the rest from reference TRBV13 and TRBJ2-1 gives the full variable domain: AAGVIQSPRHLIKEKRETATLKCYPIPRHDTVYWYQQGPGQDPQFLISFYEKMQSDKGSIPDRFSAQQFSDYHSELNMSSLELGDSALYFCASSSLLLAGGHHEQFFGPGTRLTVL.

The table lists this clone with a few counts. The V call is TRBV11-2, the J call TRBJ2-3, with 12 bases identical to TRBD2. The germline gives CDR1 SGHAT, CDR2 FQNNGV. The CDR3 sequence is 17 residues long. Losses at the gene ends were 6 bases for V and 3 bases for J; bases not matched to a gene: 10. The CDR3 here is CASRPGTSGLGTDTQYF. CDR3 coding DNA: TGTGCCAGCAGACCGGGGACTAGCGGGTTGGGAACAGATACGCAGTATTTT.

The chain employs TRBV29-1 and TRBJ1-2; 11 nucleotides match TRBD1. J was trimmed by 4 bases and V by 6 bases; bases with no gene match: 19. CDR3 size: 18 residues. CDR1 and CDR2 from the germline V gene are SQVTM and ANQGSEA. The CDR3 loop is CSVAPHSGQGVRVYGYTF. The DNA of the CDR3 is TGCAGCGTGGCCCCTCACTCGGGACAGGGGGTTCGTGTCTATGGCTACACCTTC.

This clone was found a few times. V is TRBV5-1 and J is TRBJ2-7, with TRBD1 matching 8 bases. V lost 5 bases to trimming and J lost 4 bases; unmatched junction nucleotides: 11. Looked up from germline, CDR1 is SGHRS and CDR2 is YFSETQ. CDR3 length equals 15 residues. The CDR3 is CASSYWTGKDYEQYF. For the CDR3, the DNA is TGCGCCAGCAGTTACTGGACAGGGAAAGATTACGAGCAGTACTTC. Using reference TRBV5-1 and TRBJ2-7 for the parts outside the CDR3, the full variable domain is KAGVTQTPRYLIKTRGQQVTLSCSPISGHRSVSWYQQTPGQGLQFLFEYFSETQRNKGNFPGRFSGRQFSNSRSEMNVSTLELGDSALYLCASSYWTGKDYEQYFGPGTRLTVT.

This chain connects TRBV5-1 to TRBJ2-1; perhaps TRBD2 as D (7 bases). Trimming pared 0 bases from V and 6 bases from J, leaving 13 bases between. CDR1 is SGHRS and CDR2 is YFSETQ in the germline V gene. CDR3 length equals 15 residues. CDR3 region: CASSLAGGPGNEQFF. The CDR3 coding sequence is TGCGCCAGCAGCTTGGCGGGGGGCCCCGGCAATGAGCAGTTCTTC.

As DNA, the CDR3 is TGTGCCAGCAGCTTAATGACGCAGGGGAACTATGGCTACACCTTC. Its protein is CASSLMTQGNYGYTF. The chain links TRBV11-2 to TRBJ1-2, with D possibly TRBD1 on 6 matching bases. The CDR3 has 15 amino acids. Between the trimmed V and J ends, which lost 2 bases and 2 bases, there was a span of 12 bases. Germline V gene data show CDR1 as SGHAT and CDR2 as FQNNGV.

The chain uses TRBV2 and TRBJ2-3; the D gene is possibly TRBD2 (5 bases). V was pared by 1 base and J by 3 bases, with 11 bases between. The CDR3 runs to 15 residues. CDR1 SNHLY and CDR2 FYNNEI come from the germline V gene. The CDR3 DNA reads TGTGCCAGCAGTGAAGGTATCCGGGGAACAGATACGCAGTATTTT. Translated, it gives CASSEGIRGTDTQYF.

This clone was seen a few times. The rearrangement joins TRBV9 to TRBJ2-3, with TRBD2 matching over 9 bases. The CDR3 is made up of 15 amino acids. Trimming took 3 bases from V and 4 from J; bases not matched to a gene: 6. Looked up from germline, CDR1 is SGDLS and CDR2 is YYNGEE. This CDR3 reads CASSGGGASADTQYF. The CDR3 DNA reads TGTGCCAGCAGCGGCGGGGGGGCCTCCGCAGATACGCAGTATTTT.

This clone has only one observation. The chain links TRBV9 to TRBJ2-7; 10 positions agree with TRBD2. V lost 4 bases and J lost 2; bases outside the gene matches: 6. There are 15 residues in the CDR3. The germline V gene encodes CDR1 SGDLS and CDR2 YYNGEE. The CDR3: CASSPRTSGPYEQYF. The CDR3 DNA reads as TGTGCCAGCAGCCCCCGGACTAGCGGCCCCTACGAGCAGTACTTC.

In its sample, this clone was seen once. The V gene is TRBV7-9, the J gene TRBJ1-2; no firm D call. Germline loops: CDR1 SEHNR, CDR2 FQNEAQ (reference sequence). This CDR3 has 13 amino acids. Trimming pared 4 bases from V and 3 bases from J, leaving 9 bases between. The CDR3 nucleotides are TGTGCCAGCAGCTCTTCGGAGCACTATGGCTACACCTTC. Its protein is CASSSSEHYGYTF.

This clone was found a few times. The CDR3 loop is CASTGQGFSPLHF. CDR3 nucleotides: TGTGCCAGCACGGGACAGGGGTTTTCACCCCTCCACTTT. The chain recombines TRBV6-1 with TRBJ1-6, with 10 positions matching TRBD1. The CDR3 sequence is 13 residues long. Germline CDR1 and CDR2: MNHNS and SASEGT. The J segment lost 9 bases and the V segment lost 7 bases, leaving 3 bases of the junction unmatched.

J is TRBJ2-6 and V is TRBV27; D is unresolved. CDR3 size: 14 residues. Germline loops: CDR1 MNHEY, CDR2 SMNVEV (reference sequence). Trimming stripped 2 bases from V and 0 bases from J, with 2 bases between. CDR3 residues: CASSLLSGANVLTF. The CDR3 DNA reads as TGTGCCAGCAGTTTACTCTCTGGGGCCAACGTCCTGACTTTC.

The count of this clone is one. The V gene is TRBV2, the J gene TRBJ2-5, with 11 bases identical to TRBD2. TRBJ2-7 explains the end of the DNA better; the J call may be wrong. Germline V gives CDR1 SNHLY, CDR2 FYNNEI. The length of the CDR3 is 14 residues. Written as DNA, the CDR3 is TGTGCCAGCAGTGATTTGACTAGCGGGGTCGAGCAGTACTTC. This codes for CASSDLTSGVEQYF.